Below, one T cell receptor beta chain is given with its context. The antigen remains unidentified. There are 15 residues in the CDR3. Germline CDR1 is ENHRY and CDR2 is SYGVKD. The V end was cut by 2 bases, the J end by 1 base, with 8 bases between. This record comes from a study of shared clonotypes between healthy human individuals. Study details: A couple of women and three men aged 18 to 49 made up the donors.

Study-wide findings and caveats: There were few donors, and this limited the genetic and exposure-history diversity represented.

The input for sorted-subset replicate PCRs was approximately 190 ng DNA, 25,000 to 35,000 T cell genomes. Some clones are missing from TCRdb's copy, which holds only in-frame ones; the method was immunoSEQ multiplex PCR. The data contain 2,100,000 or so clones, under 97% of them singletons. The sequenced material came from naive CD4+ T cells sorted from blood. Subset noted: CD45RA+ positively selected. The receptor's source is a man younger than 30 in good health. The genes are TRBV10-3 and TRBJ2-2; no reliable D call. The DNA of the CDR3 is TGTGCCATCAGTGAGACGGACCAGAACACCGGGGAGCTGTTTTTT. This encodes CAISETDQNTGELFF.